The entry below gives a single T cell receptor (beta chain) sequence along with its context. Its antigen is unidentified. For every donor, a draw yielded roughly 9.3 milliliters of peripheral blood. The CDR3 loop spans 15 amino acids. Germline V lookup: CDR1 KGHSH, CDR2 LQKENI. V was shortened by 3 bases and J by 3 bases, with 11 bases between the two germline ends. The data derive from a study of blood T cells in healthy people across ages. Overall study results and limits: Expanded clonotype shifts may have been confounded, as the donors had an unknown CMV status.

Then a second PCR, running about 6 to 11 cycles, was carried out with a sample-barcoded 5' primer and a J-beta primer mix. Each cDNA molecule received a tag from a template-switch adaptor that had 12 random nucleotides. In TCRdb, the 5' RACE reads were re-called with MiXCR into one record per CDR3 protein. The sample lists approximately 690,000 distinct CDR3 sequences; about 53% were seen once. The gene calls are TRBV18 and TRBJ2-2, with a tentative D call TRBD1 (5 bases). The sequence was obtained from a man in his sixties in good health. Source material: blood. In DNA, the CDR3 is TGTGCCAGCTCACCCAGGGCGTCGGACACCGGGGAGCTGTTTTTT. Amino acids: CASSPRASDTGELFF. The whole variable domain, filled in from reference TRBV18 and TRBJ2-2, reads NAGVMQNPRHLVRRRGQEARLRCSPMKGHSHVYWYRQLPEEGLKFMVYLQKENIIDESGMPKERFSAEFPKEGPSILRIQQVVRGDSAAYFCASSPRASDTGELFFGEGSRLTVL.